This is a list of T cell receptor beta chains from one sample in a study of cytomegalovirus exposure and HLA in healthy donors. Repertoires were generated with immunoSEQ multiplex PCR, while TCRdb's copy carries only in-frame clones and drops some. Of about 140,000 clones in the sample, 80% were seen once. Sample: PBMCs. All receptors come from a man aged 25-40 years in good health and CMV-seronegative. The CDR3 runs from the conserved cysteine through the conserved F or W. The order of the fields is V gene, J gene, clone size, D gene, CDR3 DNA, CDR3 protein. The D gene is left open where the match is weak. Clone size, where shown, is once, few, many, or a class for clones that have expanded.

TRBV7-6	TRBJ2-2	.	TRBD2	TGTGCCAGCAGCTTAGGTAGCGGGAGGAACACCGGGGAGCTGTTTTTT	CASSLGSGRNTGELFF
TRBV11-2	TRBJ2-3	.	.	TGTGCCAGCAGCCCGGCTGGGGGGGATACGCAGTATTTT	CASSPAGGDTQYF
TRBV18	TRBJ1-3	.	.	TGTGCCAGCTCACCACGCAGCTCTGGAAACACCATATATTTT	CASSPRSSGNTIYF
TRBV27	TRBJ1-3	.	.	TGTGCCAGCAGTTCCCTAACCCGGGGTGTAGCGGGAAACACCATATATTTT	CASSSLTRGVAGNTIYF
TRBV30	TRBJ2-3	.	.	TGTGCCTGGTGCAGGGTAAGCACAGATACGCAGTATTTT	CAWCRVSTDTQYF
TRBV29-1	TRBJ2-3	.	.	TGCAGCGTTGAAGATGTAACTAGCACAGATACGCAGTATTTT	CSVEDVTSTDTQYF
TRBV5-6	TRBJ1-2	.	.	TGTGCCAGCAGCGTAGACAGGAGAACTAACTATGGCTACACCTTC	CASSVDRRTNYGYTF
TRBV7-2	TRBJ1-4	.	TRBD1	TGTGCCAGCAGCTTAACGGGACAGGGGATCCTGAGGGAAAAACTGTTTTTT	CASSLTGQGILREKLFF
TRBV28	TRBJ2-1	once	.	TGTGCCAGCACCGGTTACAATGAGCAGTTCTTC	CASTGYNEQFF
TRBV6-1	TRBJ1-2	once	.	TGTGCCAGCAGTGCAGCTTGGGGGGGAAGGGGTAATGGCTACACCTTC	CASSAAWGGRGNGYTF
TRBV29-1	TRBJ2-7	.	TRBD2	TGCAGCGTTGGACTAGCGGGAGCCTACGAGCAGTACTTC	CSVGLAGAYEQYF
TRBV4-1	TRBJ1-1	.	.	TGCGCCAGCAGCCAAGGGGGGGGCAGCGGTATGCCTGAAGCTTTCTTT	CASSQGGGSGMPEAFF
TRBV5-1	TRBJ2-1	.	TRBD1	TGCGCCAGCAGCCCCGGGACAGGGGGTACTGAGCAGTTCTTC	CASSPGTGGTEQFF
TRBV19	TRBJ2-6	.	.	TGTGCCAGTGGACAATATGGGGCCAACGTCCTGACTTTC	CASGQYGANVLTF
TRBV7-8	TRBJ2-3	.	.	TGTGCCAGCAGAAAGCGGATCACAGATACGCAGTATTTT	CASRKRITDTQYF
TRBV27	TRBJ2-7	.	TRBD1	TGTGCCAGCAGTTTTGGGACAGGGCAATACGAGCAGTACTTC	CASSFGTGQYEQYF
TRBV5-1	TRBJ2-7	.	.	TGCGCCAGCAGCTTGGATATGAGCTACGAGCAGTACTTC	CASSLDMSYEQYF
TRBV5-6	TRBJ2-2	few	.	TGTGCCAGCACAATAAAGAGCGCGAACACCGGGGAGCTGTTTTTT	CASTIKSANTGELFF
TRBV29-1	TRBJ2-1	.	TRBD1	TGCAGCGTTGAAGGGTTCGACAGGGGTCTCGATGAGCAGTTCTTC	CSVEGFDRGLDEQFF
TRBV19	TRBJ1-5	.	.	TGTGCCAGTAGTATAGATCATCATAGCAATCAGCCCCAGCATTTT	CASSIDHHSNQPQHF
TRBV25-1	TRBJ1-5	.	.	TGTGCCAGCAGTGAAAGGGGGAGTCAGCCCCAGCATTTT	CASSERGSQPQHF
TRBV6-6	TRBJ2-5	.	.	TGTGCCAGCAGTTACTCGTCCAGGGCGCAGACCCAGTACTTC	CASSYSSRAQTQYF
TRBV10-2	TRBJ1-1	.	TRBD1	TGCGCCAGCAGCGACCCGGGACAGACTGAAGCTTTCTTT	CASSDPGQTEAFF
TRBV27	TRBJ2-7	.	.	TGTGCCAGCAGTGTGACAGGAGCCTCCTACGAGCAGTACTTC	CASSVTGASYEQYF